This TCR beta chain is drawn from a study of metastatic and nonmetastatic thyroid tumors. The wider study: Blood and tumor or nodule tissue repertoires from malignant and benign thyroid patients were compared. Notes on the study in general: Relative to benign nodules, malignant thyroid tumors were reportedly characterized by significantly elevated TCR beta diversity in blood and tumor.

All patients were treatment-naive before thyroid surgery. In the authors' methods: The study took CDR3 differences across clinicopathological groups and made a distant-metastasis classifier for papillary thyroid cancer from them. TCRdb called clones again from the PCR reads with MiXCR. It is TCRdb's table, rather than the study itself, that gives the V and J calls and clone size. The top ten clones hold roughly 13% of a sample with 17,000 or so clones, around a quarter of them seen once. As to this clone: Its antigen is not identified.

The sequence derives from a female donor with papillary thyroid cancer or a benign thyroid nodule (not recorded which). Some clones in this sample may be carry-over from other donors' samples. The specimen sequenced was adjacent normal tissue.

In DNA, the CDR3 is TGTGCCAGCAGTCGAACTAGCGGGAGGTACAATGAGCAGTTCTTC. Translation: CASSRTSGRYNEQFF. The J gene is TRBJ2-1, the V gene TRBV6-2 or TRBV6-3; 12 bases fit TRBD2. With 5 bases clipped from V and 4 bases from J, the junction kept 3 bases outside the gene matches. Germline CDR1 MNHEY, CDR2 SVGEGT. This CDR3 comprises 15 residues.